This T cell receptor beta chain is from a study of blood T cell repertoires in COVID-19. Study at large: Samples taken during acute and convalescent COVID-19 were collected in the United States, Italy and Spain.

Authors' processing steps: Counts of nucleated cells, estimated from reference gene primer amplification, were obtained. Sequencing used immunoSEQ multiplex PCR; TCRdb keeps in-frame clones, though not all of them. The V and J calls and clone size come from that table; D and trimming were worked out from the DNA. Here the sample spans 200,000 or so clones, around 77% being singletons. This CDR3 is 16 amino acids long. Germline V gene data show CDR1 as MDHEN and CDR2 as SYDVKM. With 5 bases clipped from V and 4 bases from J, the junction kept 6 bases outside the gene matches. This receptor was taken from a man in his 60s with active or convalescent COVID-19. Sequencing was performed on peripheral blood. The V gene is TRBV28, the J gene TRBJ2-6, with 9 bases matching TRBD2. The CDR3 sequence is CASSEASGIGANVLTF. The DNA for the CDR3 is TGTGCCAGCAGTGAGGCTAGCGGGATCGGGGCCAACGTCCTGACTTTC.